This entry describes one TCR beta chain. V gave up 1 base and J gave up 2 bases, with 9 bases separating them. From germline, CDR1 is LGHNA and CDR2 YNFKEQ. CDR3 length: 14 residues. The source of the sample is a study of identical twins. TCRdb reprocessed the 5' RACE reads with MiXCR, giving one entry per CDR3 protein. The repertoire includes 350,000 to 400,000 distinct CDR3 sequences, 9% of them detected once, and approximately 8.9% sits in the top ten. Sequencing was performed on naive T cells sorted from blood. The clonotype comes from a woman aged 45-65 years in good health. V and J are TRBV4-2 and TRBJ2-7; D unclear. CDR3 loop: CASSQVGDAYEQYF. The CDR3 DNA sequence: TGTGCCAGCAGCCAAGTTGGGGATGCCTACGAGCAGTACTTC.